The 21 T cell receptor beta chains in this list originate from one sample, sequenced in a study of siplizumab effects on memory and regulatory T cells. TCRdb's table, derived via immunoSEQ multiplex PCR, lists solely in-frame clones and lacks some. Seen here are under 100,000 clones, roughly 94% observed once, and the top ten hold 1.3%. Sequencing used non-Treg CD4+ T cells sorted from blood. The origin of the receptors is a human donor in good health.

This clone was recorded only once. The rearrangement links TRBV5-1 to TRBJ1-2; D is possibly TRBD1 (6 bases). V was shortened by 3 bases and J by 3 bases, with 12 bases between the two germline ends. CDR1 and CDR2 (germline): SGHRS, YFSETQ. There are 14 residues in the CDR3. The CDR3 DNA reads as TGCGCCAGCAGCTCTACACAGGGCCACTATGGCTACACCTTC. It specifies CASSSTQGHYGYTF. Looking up the rest from reference TRBV5-1 and TRBJ1-2 gives the full variable domain: KAGVTQTPRYLIKTRGQQVTLSCSPISGHRSVSWYQQTPGQGLQFLFEYFSETQRNKGNFPGRFSGRQFSNSRSEMNVSTLELGDSALYLCASSSTQGHYGYTFGSGTRLTVV.

The chain combines TRBV19 with TRBJ2-3; TRBD2 is a possible D gene (6 bases). V lost 3 bases, J lost 6 bases, and 13 bases lay in between. The length of the CDR3 is 14 residues. Germline CDR1 reads LNHDA; CDR2 reads SQIVND (reference sequence). CDR3 in amino acids: CASSISGGRDTQYF. The CDR3 region has the DNA TGTGCCAGTAGTATTAGCGGAGGCAGGGATACGCAGTATTTT. The full variable domain, rest sourced from reference TRBV19 and TRBJ2-3, is DGGITQSPKYLFRKEGQNVTLSCEQNLNHDAMYWYRQDPGQGLRLIYYSQIVNDFQKGDIAEGYSVSREKKESFPLTVTSAQKNPTAFYLCASSISGGRDTQYFGPGTRLTVL.

The chain employs TRBV9 and TRBJ2-5; D is perhaps TRBD2 (6 bases). Germline V gene data show CDR1 as SGDLS and CDR2 as YYNGEE. The V gene lost 0 bases and the J gene lost 7 bases, with 13 bases spanning the gap. The CDR3 runs to 14 residues. The DNA for the CDR3 is TGTGCCAGCAGCGTAGGGGGGACTGAGGGGACCCAGTACTTC. It encodes CASSVGGTEGTQYF.

The gene calls are TRBV7-8 and TRBJ1-1, with 7 bases aligning to TRBD1. This CDR3 has 14 amino acids. CDR1 and CDR2 (germline): SGHVS, FQNEAQ. Unmatched junction bases numbered 1, after V lost 3 bases and J lost 0 bases. The CDR3 DNA reads TGTGCCAGCAGCTTGACAGGGCTGAACACTGAAGCTTTCTTT. As protein: CASSLTGLNTEAFF.

The V call is TRBV28, the J call TRBJ2-7; tentatively, D is TRBD1 or TRBD2 (5 bases each). CDR1 and CDR2 (germline): MDHEN, SYDVKM. The CDR3 loop spans 14 amino acids. The ends were cut back, 7 bases at V and 6 bases at J, with 19 bases in the middle. The CDR3 is CASNLLQGAGEQYF. Written as DNA, the CDR3 is TGTGCCAGCAATCTCCTTCAGGGAGCTGGCGAGCAGTACTTC.

In this sample, this clone turned up once. The chain couples TRBV28 to TRBJ2-7, with a tentative D call TRBD2 (6 bases). Trimming cost V 7 bases and J 2 bases, with 9 bases left between them. Germline CDR1 and CDR2: MDHEN and SYDVKM. There are 12 residues in the CDR3. The CDR3 bases are TGTGCCAGCATTGGAGGGGCCTACGAGCAGTACTTC. Translation gives CASIGGAYEQYF.

The V and J genes are TRBV9 and TRBJ2-1; the D call may be TRBD1 or TRBD2 (5 bases each). V lost 0 bases and J 3 bases, leaving 10 bases between the germline ends. The CDR3 has 15 residues. Germline assignment: CDR1 SGDLS and CDR2 YYNGEE. CDR3 residues: CASSVGDPDYNEQFF. In DNA form, the CDR3 reads TGTGCCAGCAGCGTAGGGGACCCAGACTACAATGAGCAGTTCTTC.

The J gene is TRBJ2-7, the V gene TRBV7-2, with D perhaps matching TRBD2 (5 bases). CDR3 length: 14 amino acids. Trimming pared 5 bases from V and 2 bases from J, leaving 13 bases between. The V gene's germline CDR1 is SGHTA and CDR2 FQGNSA. The CDR3 DNA sequence: TGTGCCAGCAGCCCTAAAGGACTTACCTACGAGCAGTACTTC. Its translation: CASSPKGLTYEQYF.

The chain recombines TRBV29-1 with TRBJ2-4; D is ambiguous. Germline V gene lookup returns CDR1 SQVTM and CDR2 ANQGSEA. The CDR3 has 14 amino acids. V lost 1 base and J lost 3, with 10 bases in between. Written as DNA, the CDR3 is TGCAGCGTTGAAGGACGTCAGAACAAAAACATTCAGTACTTC. It specifies CSVEGRQNKNIQYF.

The chain links TRBV18 to TRBJ2-2, with TRBD1 matching 10 bases. Germline trimming cut 3 bases from V and 5 bases from J; bases unmatched to any gene: 9. The CDR3 spans 17 residues. The germline CDR1 and CDR2 sequences are KGHSH and LQKENI. CDR3 sequence reads: CASSPVIPGQGTGELFF. In nucleotides, the CDR3 is TGTGCCAGCTCACCGGTTATCCCGGGACAGGGGACCGGGGAGCTGTTTTTT.

The chain has TRBV27 and TRBJ2-1, with 10 positions matching TRBD1. The CDR3 loop spans 15 amino acids. Germline V gene data show CDR1 as MNHEY and CDR2 as SMNVEV (reference sequence). The V segment lost 7 bases and the J segment 7 bases; nucleotides outside the gene matches: 10. The CDR3 here is CASTQPGQGRNEQFF. DNA of the CDR3: TGTGCCAGCACCCAACCGGGACAGGGGAGGAATGAGCAGTTCTTC.

This clone was recorded only once. This sequence joins TRBV18 and TRBJ2-7, with 9 bases aligning to TRBD1. Trimming removed 2 bases from V and 6 bases from J; junction bases left unmatched: 5. This CDR3 has 14 amino acids. Germline V lookup: CDR1 KGHSH, CDR2 LQKENI. The DNA of the CDR3 is TGTGCCAGCTCACCATTGGACAGGGGCTCCGAGCAGTACTTC. This codes for CASSPLDRGSEQYF.

The J gene is TRBJ2-7, the V gene TRBV4-2; 9 bases map to TRBD2. The CDR3 extends over 15 amino acids. Germline trimming cut 1 base from V and 7 bases from J; bases unmatched to any gene: 8. The germline gives CDR1 LGHNA, CDR2 YNFKEQ. CDR3 nucleotide sequence: TGTGCCAGCAGCCAAGCCGGGACTAGCTCGAGGGAGCAGTACTTC. This codes for CASSQAGTSSREQYF.

J is TRBJ2-3 and V is TRBV14, with 7 bases identical to TRBD2. J lost 1 base, V lost 1 base, and 5 bases had no gene match. CDR3 length: 16 residues. Germline values: CDR1 SGHDN, CDR2 FVKESK. The CDR3 coding sequence is TGTGCCAGCAGCCAAGCTTTGGCGGGAGGCACAGATACGCAGTATTTT. This sequence encodes CASSQALAGGTDTQYF.

The chain combines TRBV28 with TRBJ2-4, with 7 nucleotides matching TRBD1. The ends lost 7 bases at V and 6 bases at J; junction bases unmatched: 9. Germline loops: CDR1 MDHEN, CDR2 SYDVKM. The CDR3 covers 14 residues. In nucleotides, the CDR3 is TGTGCCAGCAATGAGGGGGCGCCCCGAAACATTCAGTACTTC. Translated, it gives CASNEGAPRNIQYF.

The V call is TRBV6-5, the J call TRBJ1-6; 9 nucleotides match TRBD1. The CDR3 is made up of 14 amino acids. Trimming removed 6 bases from V and 7 bases from J; junction bases left unmatched: 4. CDR1 MNHEY and CDR2 SVGAGI come from the germline V gene. CDR3 amino acids: CASRIGTGNSPLHF. In DNA, the CDR3 is TGTGCCAGCAGGATCGGGACAGGGAATTCACCCCTCCACTTT.

In its sample, this clone was seen a few times. The chain links TRBV5-8 to TRBJ1-1, with unresolved D. The CDR3 covers 14 residues. V lost 6 bases and J 1 base, leaving 13 bases between the germline ends. Germline V gene lookup returns CDR1 SGHTS and CDR2 YDEGEE. In DNA form, the CDR3 reads TGTGCCAGCATACGGACGGGGAGGAACACTGAAGCTTTCTTT. Translated, it gives CASIRTGRNTEAFF.

CDR3 nucleotide sequence: TGTGCCAGCTCACCAATCGGGACAGGGATTATGAACACTGAAGCTTTCTTT. It is translated as CASSPIGTGIMNTEAFF. The chain has TRBV18 and TRBJ1-1; 9 positions match TRBD1. This CDR3 is 17 amino acids long. J gave up 0 bases and V 2 bases, and 7 bases lay outside the gene matches. CDR1 KGHSH and CDR2 LQKENI come from the germline V gene.

The table lists this clone with a count of one. The chain is built from TRBV28 and TRBJ1-5; D is undetermined. Germline V gene data show CDR1 as MDHEN and CDR2 as SYDVKM. This CDR3 region has 14 residues. The germline V and J ends were trimmed by 2 bases and 4 bases, with 9 bases remaining between them. CDR3 DNA sequence: TGTGCCAGCAGTTTAGTACATGGGAATCAGCCCCAGCATTTT. This translates into CASSLVHGNQPQHF.

The chain combines TRBV28 with TRBJ1-5, with 8 bases identical to TRBD1. The germline CDR1 and CDR2 sequences are MDHEN and SYDVKM. CDR3 size: 16 residues. J gave up 2 bases and V 6 bases, and 9 bases lay outside the gene matches. CDR3 residues: CASSPGTGGRNQPQHF. In nucleotides, the CDR3 is TGTGCCAGCAGCCCGGGGACAGGTGGACGCAATCAGCCCCAGCATTTT.

The chain recombines TRBV19 with TRBJ1-1; no reliable D call. Germline assignment: CDR1 LNHDA and CDR2 SQIVND (reference sequence). The ends were cut back, 6 bases at V and 1 base at J, with 9 bases in the middle. The CDR3 spans 13 residues. Here the CDR3 DNA reads TGTGCCAGTAGCCGCCCCCCGAACACTGAAGCTTTCTTT. It codes for CASSRPPNTEAFF.